This T cell receptor (beta chain) was captured by sequencing in a study of cytomegalovirus exposure and HLA in healthy donors. The CDR3 totals 17 residues. V dropped 5 bases and J dropped 4; count of bases not matched to a gene: 8. Per germline, CDR1 MNHEY and CDR2 SMNVEV (reference sequence). This clone was seen once. A multiplex PCR was run with 60 Vbeta primers and 13 Jbeta primers. Sequencing was performed with immunoSEQ multiplex PCR; in TCRdb, only in-frame clones are kept and a portion is missing. The repertoire holds around 130,000 clones, approximately 84% seen once, with 2.7% in the top ten.

Sequenced: PBMCs. The sequence came from a boy aged 2 to 10 in good health and CMV-seronegative. The J gene is TRBJ2-3, the V gene TRBV27; the match to TRBD2 covers 14 bases. CDR3 nucleotides: TGTGCCAGCAGTAACCCGGGACTAGCGGGAGACGCAGATACGCAGTATTTT. Translating it yields CASSNPGLAGDADTQYF.